This TCR beta chain emerged from a study of vaccination effects on CD4 cells after COVID-19. Study overall: Every participant took two doses of the BNT162b2 or mRNA-1273 vaccine.

Germline assignment: CDR1 SQVTM and CDR2 ANQGSEA. Trimming cost V 0 bases and J 7 bases, with 9 bases left between them. The CDR3 sequence is 12 residues long. With the ViraFEST assay, the study expanded antigen-specific CD4+ T cells using viral peptide pools, then sequenced them. Researchers isolated CD4+ T cells once approximately ten days of culture had elapsed. Neither prior SARS-CoV-2 infection nor positive nucleocapsid antibodies were present in the vaccine recipients. Libraries were prepared by immunoSEQ multiplex PCR; TCRdb keeps only in-frame clonotypes and omits some of them. The sample records 20,000 to 30,000 clones, approximately 70% being singletons. Comment on this clone: Its antigen is still unknown.

The chain combines TRBV29-1 with TRBJ1-2, with D unclear. The material was CD4+ T cells from PBMCs cultured with SARS-CoV-2 spike peptides, obtained before COVID-19 vaccination. This TCR derives from a human donor who received a COVID-19 vaccine. Here the CDR3 DNA reads TGCAGCGTTGAAGATCTGAGTGTTGGCTACACCTTC. It is translated as CSVEDLSVGYTF.